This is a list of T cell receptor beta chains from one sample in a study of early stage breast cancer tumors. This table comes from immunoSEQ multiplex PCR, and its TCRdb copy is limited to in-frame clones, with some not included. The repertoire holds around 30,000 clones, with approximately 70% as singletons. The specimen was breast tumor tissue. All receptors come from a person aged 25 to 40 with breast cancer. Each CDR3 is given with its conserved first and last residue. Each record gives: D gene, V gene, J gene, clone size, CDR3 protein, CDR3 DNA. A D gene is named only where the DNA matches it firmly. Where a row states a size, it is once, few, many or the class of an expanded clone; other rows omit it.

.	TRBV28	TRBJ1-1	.	CASSRPRGTEAFF	TGTGCCAGCAGTCGACCCAGGGGCACTGAAGCTTTCTTT
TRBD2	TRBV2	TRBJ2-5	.	CASRIGLAGGSQETQYF	TGTGCCAGCAGGATCGGACTAGCGGGAGGGTCGCAAGAGACCCAGTACTTC
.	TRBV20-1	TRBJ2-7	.	CRRGVQYF	TGCAGGCGCGGAGTGCAGTACTTC
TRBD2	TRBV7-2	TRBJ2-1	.	CASSFSADLAGGHNEQFF	TGTGCCAGCAGCTTTTCTGCCGATCTAGCGGGAGGCCACAATGAGCAGTTCTTC
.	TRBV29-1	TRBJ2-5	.	CSVGTAGRAGETQYF	TGCAGCGTTGGGACTGCGGGGCGCGCGGGGGAGACCCAGTACTTC
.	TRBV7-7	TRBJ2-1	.	CASSLRRASESEQFF	TGTGCCAGCAGCTTACGAAGAGCCTCGGAGTCCGAGCAGTTCTTC
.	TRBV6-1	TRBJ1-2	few	CASSSGLGTTYGYTF	TGTGCCAGCAGTTCCGGTCTAGGGACAACCTATGGCTACACCTTC
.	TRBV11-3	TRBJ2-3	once	CASSRRDPSMGTDTQYF	TGTGCCAGCAGCCGTCGGGACCCAAGTATGGGCACAGATACGCAGTATTTT
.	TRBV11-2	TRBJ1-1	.	CASSLGYTQQAFF	TGTGCCAGCAGCTTAGGGTACACCCAACAAGCTTTCTTT
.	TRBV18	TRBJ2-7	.	CASSPTPTNAHTFVPYEQYF	TGTGCCAGCTCACCAACCCCTACCAACGCCCACACATTCGTGCCCTACGAGCAGTACTTC
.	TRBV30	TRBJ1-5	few	CAWGLRGDQPQHF	TGTGCCTGGGGACTCAGGGGTGATCAGCCCCAGCATTTT
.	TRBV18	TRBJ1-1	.	CASSPTIGGFEAFF	TGTGCCAGCTCACCTACTATAGGAGGTTTTGAAGCTTTCTTT
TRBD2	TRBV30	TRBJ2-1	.	CAWRGLAGNNEQFF	TGTGCCTGGAGGGGACTAGCGGGGAACAATGAGCAGTTCTTC
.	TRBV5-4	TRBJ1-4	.	CASSLGGGNEKLFF	TGTGCCAGCAGCTTAGGAGGGGGAAATGAAAAACTGTTTTTT
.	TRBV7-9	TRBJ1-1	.	CASSVTRRGTEAFF	TGTGCCAGCAGCGTTACCCGGCGAGGAACTGAAGCTTTCTTT
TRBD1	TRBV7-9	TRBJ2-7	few	CASSLGDRGRYEQYF	TGTGCCAGCAGCTTAGGGGACAGGGGGCGGTACGAGCAGTACTTC
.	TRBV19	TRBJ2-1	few	CASIRDSSSYNEQFF	TGTGCCAGTATCCGGGACTCCAGCTCCTACAATGAGCAGTTCTTC
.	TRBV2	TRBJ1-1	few	CASSDGRARGNTEAFF	TGTGCCAGCAGTGACGGCAGGGCACGGGGGAACACTGAAGCTTTCTTT
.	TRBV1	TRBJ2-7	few	CTSSQDQINFLGEQYF	TGCACCAGCAGCCAAGATCAAATAAACTTCCTGGGCGAGCAGTACTTC
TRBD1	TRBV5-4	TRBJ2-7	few	CASSLDRGPGEQYF	TGTGCCAGCAGCCTGGACAGGGGACCGGGGGAGCAGTACTTC
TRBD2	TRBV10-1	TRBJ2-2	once	CASSRREGANTGELFF	TGCGCCAGCAGTCGGCGGGAGGGTGCGAACACCGGGGAGCTGTTTTTT
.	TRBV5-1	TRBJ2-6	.	CASSLAGSGGANVLTF	TGCGCCAGCAGCTTAGCAGGGTCTGGTGGGGCCAACGTCCTGACTTTC
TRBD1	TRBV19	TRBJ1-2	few	CASSGQTGNYGYTF	TGTGCCAGTAGTGGGCAGACAGGGAACTATGGCTACACCTTC
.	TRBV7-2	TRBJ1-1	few	CASSLDIRNTEAFF	TGTGCCAGCAGCTTAGACATTCGGAACACTGAAGCTTTCTTT
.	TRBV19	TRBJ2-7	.	CASSIQVRAFLYEQYF	TGTGCCAGTAGTATTCAGGTTAGAGCGTTCCTCTACGAGCAGTACTTC